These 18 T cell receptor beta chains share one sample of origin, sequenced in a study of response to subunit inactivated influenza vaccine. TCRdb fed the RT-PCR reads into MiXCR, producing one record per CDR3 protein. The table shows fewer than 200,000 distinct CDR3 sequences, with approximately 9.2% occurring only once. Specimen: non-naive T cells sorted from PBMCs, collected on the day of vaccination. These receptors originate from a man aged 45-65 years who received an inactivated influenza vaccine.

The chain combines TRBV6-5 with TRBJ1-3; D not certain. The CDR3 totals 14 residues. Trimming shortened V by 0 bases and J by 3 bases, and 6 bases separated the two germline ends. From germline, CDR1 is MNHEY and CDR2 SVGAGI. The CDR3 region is CASSYSEGGNTIYF. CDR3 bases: TGTGCCAGCAGTTACTCAGAGGGTGGAAACACCATATATTTT.

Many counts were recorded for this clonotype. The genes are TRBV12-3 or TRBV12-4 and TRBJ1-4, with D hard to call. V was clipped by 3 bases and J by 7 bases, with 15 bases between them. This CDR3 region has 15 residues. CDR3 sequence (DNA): TGTGCCAGCAGTTTGGGCCTTGCGGAGAGTGAAAAACTGTTTTTT. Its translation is CASSLGLAESEKLFF.

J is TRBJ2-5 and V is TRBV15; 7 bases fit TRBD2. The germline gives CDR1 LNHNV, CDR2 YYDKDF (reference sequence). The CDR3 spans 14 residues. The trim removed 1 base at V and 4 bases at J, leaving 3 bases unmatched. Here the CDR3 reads CATSRVGRGETQYF. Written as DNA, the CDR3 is TGTGCCACCAGCAGAGTGGGGAGGGGAGAGACCCAGTACTTC.

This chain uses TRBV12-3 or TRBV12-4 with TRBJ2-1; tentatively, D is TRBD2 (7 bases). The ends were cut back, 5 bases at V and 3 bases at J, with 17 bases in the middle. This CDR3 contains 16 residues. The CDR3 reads CASSILQGGGYNEQFF. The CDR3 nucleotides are TGTGCCAGCAGTATCTTACAGGGCGGGGGCTACAATGAGCAGTTCTTC.

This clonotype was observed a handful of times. CDR3 nucleotides: TGTGCCAGCAAACGTCAGGCGGGGGAACAGTTCTTC. Amino acids: CASKRQAGEQFF. The V call is TRBV6-2 or TRBV6-3, the J call TRBJ2-1; 7 bases are a match to TRBD2. The CDR3 consists of 12 residues. The ends lost 7 bases at V and 13 bases at J; junction bases unmatched: 10. Germline CDR1 and CDR2: MNHEY and SVGEGT.

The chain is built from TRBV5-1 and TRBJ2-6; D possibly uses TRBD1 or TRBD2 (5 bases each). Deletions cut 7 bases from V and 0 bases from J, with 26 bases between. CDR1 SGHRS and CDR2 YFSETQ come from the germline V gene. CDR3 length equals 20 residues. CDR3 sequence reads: CASCPGGWGSFISGANVLTF. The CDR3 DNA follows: TGCGCCAGCTGTCCTGGGGGTTGGGGGTCCTTCATCTCTGGGGCCAACGTCCTGACTTTC.

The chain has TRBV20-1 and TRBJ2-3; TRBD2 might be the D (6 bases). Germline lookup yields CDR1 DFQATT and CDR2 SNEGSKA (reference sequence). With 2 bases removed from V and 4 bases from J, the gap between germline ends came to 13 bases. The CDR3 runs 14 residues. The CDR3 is CSARPREIPDTQYF. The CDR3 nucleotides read TGCAGTGCTAGACCGCGGGAAATTCCAGATACGCAGTATTTT.

CDR3 in amino acids: CASAGSSYEQYF. In DNA, the CDR3 is TGTGCCAGCGCGGGGAGCTCCTACGAGCAGTACTTC. V gene TRBV18 combines with J gene TRBJ2-7, with a possible D match to TRBD2 (6 bases). From germline, CDR1 is KGHSH and CDR2 LQKENI. Trimming removed 8 bases from V and 0 bases from J, with 8 bases in between. The CDR3 spans 12 residues.

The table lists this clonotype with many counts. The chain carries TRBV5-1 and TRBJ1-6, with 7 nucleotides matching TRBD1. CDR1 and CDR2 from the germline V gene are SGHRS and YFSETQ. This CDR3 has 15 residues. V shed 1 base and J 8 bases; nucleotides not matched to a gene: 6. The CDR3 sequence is CASSLNWQGDSPLHF. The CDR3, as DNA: TGCGCCAGCAGCTTGAATTGGCAGGGGGATTCACCCCTCCACTTT.

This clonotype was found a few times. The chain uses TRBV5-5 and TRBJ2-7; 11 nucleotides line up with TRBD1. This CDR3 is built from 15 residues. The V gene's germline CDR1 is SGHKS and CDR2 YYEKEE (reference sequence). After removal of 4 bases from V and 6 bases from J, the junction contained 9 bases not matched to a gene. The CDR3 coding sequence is TGTGCCAGCAGCCAAATGGTGGGACAGGGGGGCGAGCAGTACTTC. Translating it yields CASSQMVGQGGEQYF.

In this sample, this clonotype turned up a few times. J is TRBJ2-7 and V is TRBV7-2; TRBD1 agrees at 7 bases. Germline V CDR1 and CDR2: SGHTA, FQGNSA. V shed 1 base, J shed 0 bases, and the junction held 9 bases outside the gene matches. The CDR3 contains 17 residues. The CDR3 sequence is CASSLVWDRFFSYEQYF. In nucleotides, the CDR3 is TGTGCCAGCAGCTTAGTTTGGGACAGATTTTTCTCCTACGAGCAGTACTTC.

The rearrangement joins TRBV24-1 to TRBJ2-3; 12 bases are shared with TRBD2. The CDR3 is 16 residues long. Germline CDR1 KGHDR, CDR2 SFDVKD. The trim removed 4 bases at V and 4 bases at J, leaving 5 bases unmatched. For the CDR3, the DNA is TGTGCCACCAGTGACTTACTAGCGGGAGGTTCAGATACGCAGTATTTT. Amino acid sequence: CATSDLLAGGSDTQYF.

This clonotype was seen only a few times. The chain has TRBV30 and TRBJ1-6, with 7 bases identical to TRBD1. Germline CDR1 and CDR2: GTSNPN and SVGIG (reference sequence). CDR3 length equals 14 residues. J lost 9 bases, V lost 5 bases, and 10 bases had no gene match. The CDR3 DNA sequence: TGTGCCTGGCGCGGGGGGACAGAGATTTCACCCCTCCACTTT. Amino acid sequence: CAWRGGTEISPLHF.

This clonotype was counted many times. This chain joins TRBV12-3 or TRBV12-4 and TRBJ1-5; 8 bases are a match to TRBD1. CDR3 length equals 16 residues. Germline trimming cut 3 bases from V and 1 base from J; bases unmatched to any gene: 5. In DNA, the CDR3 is TGTGCCAGCAGTTTGTCAGGGGGCTGGAGCAATCAGCCCCAGCATTTT. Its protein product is CASSLSGGWSNQPQHF.

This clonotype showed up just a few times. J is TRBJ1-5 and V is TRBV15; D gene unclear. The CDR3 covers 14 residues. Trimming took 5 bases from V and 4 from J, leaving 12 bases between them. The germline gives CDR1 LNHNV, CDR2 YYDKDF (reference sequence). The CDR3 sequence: CATSLKAGNQPQHF. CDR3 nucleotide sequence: TGTGCCACCAGCCTAAAGGCGGGGAATCAGCCCCAGCATTTT.

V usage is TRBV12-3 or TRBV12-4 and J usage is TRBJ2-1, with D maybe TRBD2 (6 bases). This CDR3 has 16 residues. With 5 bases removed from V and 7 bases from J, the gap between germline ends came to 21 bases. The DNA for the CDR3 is TGTGCCAGCAGTCCCCGACTAGGCGAGGCGCGAAATGAGCAGTTCTTC. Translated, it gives CASSPRLGEARNEQFF.

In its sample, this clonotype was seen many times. CDR3 nucleotides: TGCAGCGTGCAGACGGGTACCTACGAGCAGTACTTC. Its protein product is CSVQTGTYEQYF. The rearrangement joins TRBV29-1 to TRBJ2-7; D uncertain. V lost 6 bases to trimming and J lost 2 bases, with 11 bases between them. Looked up from germline, CDR1 is SQVTM and CDR2 is ANQGSEA. This CDR3 has 12 residues.

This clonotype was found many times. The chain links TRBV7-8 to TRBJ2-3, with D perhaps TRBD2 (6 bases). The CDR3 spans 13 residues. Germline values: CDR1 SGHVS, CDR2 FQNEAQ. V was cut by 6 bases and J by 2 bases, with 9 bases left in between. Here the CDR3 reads CASRGLYTDTQYF. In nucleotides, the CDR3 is TGTGCCAGCAGGGGACTGTACACAGATACGCAGTATTTT.